The next 17 T cell receptor beta chains were all read from a single sample in a study of blood T cell repertoires in COVID-19. Profiled with immunoSEQ multiplex PCR; TCRdb holds only in-frame clones, not every one. The sample records roughly 80,000 clones, 88% being singletons. The sample taken for sequencing was peripheral blood. These receptors were taken from a woman of 80 years or more with acute or convalescent COVID-19.

The chain combines TRBV10-3 with TRBJ1-2; D not resolved. CDR3 length: 16 residues. CDR1 is ENHRY, CDR2 SYGVKD, per germline. Trimming left V 0 bases short and J 2 bases short, with 13 bases between. The CDR3 DNA reads TGTGCCATCAGTGAGTCCATAGGGAGAATAAACTATGGCTACACCTTC. It codes for CAISESIGRINYGYTF.

This clone was seen a single time. CDR3 sequence reads: CAWSPPPGQGYSYEQYF. The CDR3 DNA reads as TGTGCCTGGAGTCCACCGCCGGGACAGGGTTACTCCTACGAGCAGTACTTC. The chain joins TRBV30 to TRBJ2-7, with 9 bases lining up with TRBD1. Germline values: CDR1 GTSNPN, CDR2 SVGIG (reference sequence). This CDR3 is 17 amino acids long. V lost 2 bases, J lost 0 bases, and 11 bases stayed unmatched. Combining the CDR3 with reference TRBV30 and TRBJ2-7 gives the whole variable domain SQTIHQWPATLVQPVGSPLSLECTVEGTSNPNLYWYRQAAGRGLQLLFYSVGIGQISSEVPQNLSASRPQDRQFILSSKKLLLSDSGFYLCAWSPPPGQGYSYEQYFGPGTRLTVT.

The V gene is TRBV7-2, the J gene TRBJ1-5; D is perhaps TRBD1 (5 bases). With 5 bases removed from V and 6 bases from J, the gap between germline ends came to 11 bases. The CDR3 extends over 13 amino acids. Germline V gives CDR1 SGHTA, CDR2 FQGNSA. The DNA for the CDR3 is TGTGCCAGCAGCCTTCAGGGAGGTCAGCCCCAGCATTTT. It is translated as CASSLQGGQPQHF.

The V call is TRBV30, the J call TRBJ2-1, with TRBD1 matching 7 bases. With V trimmed by 1 base and J by 4 bases, 13 bases remained unmatched. CDR3 size: 17 residues. Germline V gives CDR1 GTSNPN, CDR2 SVGIG (reference sequence). CDR3 coding DNA: TGTGCCTGGAGTGGGGGACGACAGGGAACAGCGTACAATGAGCAGTTCTTC. Encoded protein: CAWSGGRQGTAYNEQFF.

The V call is TRBV18, the J call TRBJ2-7, with 10 nucleotides matching TRBD2. CDR3 length: 18 amino acids. Per germline, CDR1 KGHSH and CDR2 LQKENI. V gave up 0 bases and J gave up 3 bases; unmatched junction bases: 11. The CDR3 is CASSPPGILAGEFYEQYF. The CDR3 nucleotides are TGTGCCAGCTCACCACCGGGGATTCTAGCGGGGGAGTTCTACGAGCAGTACTTC.

The V gene is TRBV27, the J gene TRBJ1-1; no definite D call. V lost 6 bases and J lost 1, with 12 bases in between. The CDR3 spans 14 residues. Germline CDR1 is MNHEY and CDR2 is SMNVEV (reference sequence). The CDR3 region has the DNA TGTGCCAGCAGAGCGGAAGGTAGGAACACTGAAGCTTTCTTT. Residues: CASRAEGRNTEAFF.

This clone was found a few times. The chain uses TRBV5-4 and TRBJ2-6, with D perhaps TRBD1 (6 bases). The germline gives CDR1 SGHNT, CDR2 YYREEE (reference sequence). The CDR3 length is 16 residues. Trimming pared 3 bases from V and 2 bases from J, leaving 12 bases between. The CDR3 reads CASSSAQGTGANVLTF. In DNA, the CDR3 is TGTGCCAGCAGCTCGGCACAGGGTACTGGGGCCAACGTCCTGACTTTC.

This clone came up once. This chain joins TRBV18 and TRBJ2-7; 9 positions match TRBD1. CDR3 length: 14 amino acids. Trimming took 0 bases from V and 6 from J; bases not matched to a gene: 3. Germline CDR1 KGHSH, CDR2 LQKENI. The CDR3 sequence: CASSPPGQGSEQYF. The CDR3 region has the DNA TGTGCCAGCTCACCACCAGGACAGGGGTCCGAGCAGTACTTC. The whole variable domain, filled in from reference TRBV18 and TRBJ2-7, reads NAGVMQNPRHLVRRRGQEARLRCSPMKGHSHVYWYRQLPEEGLKFMVYLQKENIIDESGMPKERFSAEFPKEGPSILRIQQVVRGDSAAYFCASSPPGQGSEQYFGPGTRLTVT.

The chain carries TRBV15 and TRBJ1-4; 10 bases are shared with TRBD1. V lost 3 bases, J lost 7 bases, and 5 bases stayed unmatched. This CDR3 spans 15 amino acids. The germline V gene encodes CDR1 LNHNV and CDR2 YYDKDF (reference sequence). The CDR3 DNA sequence: TGTGCCACCAGCAGCCGACAGGGGGCGGGTGAAAAACTGTTTTTT. It specifies CATSSRQGAGEKLFF.

The chain uses TRBV27 and TRBJ1-2; D uncertain. The CDR3 runs to 15 residues. V dropped 0 bases and J dropped 1 base, with 9 bases sitting between them. Germline V gene lookup returns CDR1 MNHEY and CDR2 SMNVEV (reference sequence). CDR3 protein: CASSLSGFFNYGYTF. The CDR3 DNA reads as TGTGCCAGCAGTTTATCCGGGTTCTTTAACTATGGCTACACCTTC.

The chain links TRBV10-2 to TRBJ2-1, with 7 bases identical to TRBD2. This CDR3 has 16 residues. The V gene end was trimmed by 6 bases and the J gene end by 0 bases; junction bases not matched to a gene: 8. Germline V gives CDR1 WSHSY, CDR2 SAAADI. The CDR3 bases are TGCGCCAGCAGCGACGAAGCGGGAAGCTCCTACAATGAGCAGTTCTTC. The encoded protein is CASSDEAGSSYNEQFF.

The J gene is TRBJ2-1, the V gene TRBV7-3; 8 bases are a match to TRBD1. Germline V gives CDR1 SGHTA, CDR2 FQGTGA. The V segment lost 3 bases and the J segment 5 bases; nucleotides outside the gene matches: 3. The CDR3 is made up of 14 amino acids. CDR3 sequence (DNA): TGTGCCAGCAGCTTGCGGGACAGGAACAATGAGCAGTTCTTC. Its protein is CASSLRDRNNEQFF. Full variable domain (rest looked up from reference TRBV7-3 and TRBJ2-1): GAGVSQTPSNKVTEKGKYVELRCDPISGHTALYWYRQSLGQGPEFLIYFQGTGAADDSGLPNDRFFAVRPEGSVSTLKIQRTERGDSAVYLCASSLRDRNNEQFFGPGTRLTVL.

The J gene is TRBJ1-1, the V gene TRBV30, with TRBD1 identical over 8 bases. Trimming removed 3 bases from V and 5 bases from J; junction bases left unmatched: 2. The CDR3 runs 12 residues. Germline CDR1 and CDR2: GTSNPN and SVGIG (reference sequence). The CDR3 is CAWRDRVTEAFF. CDR3 nucleotides: TGTGCCTGGAGGGACAGGGTTACTGAAGCTTTCTTT.

This clone was observed a single time. The J gene is TRBJ2-3, the V gene TRBV19; no firm D call. CDR1 and CDR2 (germline): LNHDA, SQIVND (reference sequence). V was pared by 5 bases and J by 0 bases, with 6 bases between. This CDR3 has 13 residues. The chain's CDR3 is CASSWASTDTQYF. CDR3 nucleotide sequence: TGTGCCAGTAGTTGGGCTAGCACAGATACGCAGTATTTT.

The V gene is TRBV19, the J gene TRBJ2-5; TRBD1 is a possible D gene (6 bases). The CDR3 is 14 residues long. V was shortened by 6 bases and J by 1 base, with 12 bases between the two germline ends. CDR1 LNHDA and CDR2 SQIVND come from the germline V gene (reference sequence). The CDR3 coding sequence is TGTGCCAGTAGACCAGACAGGAGCCAAGAGACCCAGTACTTC. Its translation is CASRPDRSQETQYF.

The gene calls are TRBV4-1 and TRBJ2-6, with D tentatively TRBD1 (6 bases). The length of the CDR3 is 16 residues. V was pared by 5 bases and J by 2 bases, with 13 bases between. Per the germline V gene, CDR1 is MGHRA and CDR2 is YSYEKL. This CDR3 reads CASSISSGAGANVLTF. DNA of the CDR3: TGCGCCAGCAGCATCTCTTCAGGGGCTGGGGCCAACGTCCTGACTTTC.

The chain is built from TRBV7-8 and TRBJ2-7; 9 nucleotides line up with TRBD1. The germline gives CDR1 SGHVS, CDR2 FQNEAQ. The CDR3 is 14 amino acids. V shed 6 bases, J shed 2 bases, and the junction held 5 bases outside the gene matches. CDR3 protein: CASRLTGGTYEQYF. The CDR3 DNA follows: TGTGCCAGCAGACTGACAGGGGGGACCTACGAGCAGTACTTC.